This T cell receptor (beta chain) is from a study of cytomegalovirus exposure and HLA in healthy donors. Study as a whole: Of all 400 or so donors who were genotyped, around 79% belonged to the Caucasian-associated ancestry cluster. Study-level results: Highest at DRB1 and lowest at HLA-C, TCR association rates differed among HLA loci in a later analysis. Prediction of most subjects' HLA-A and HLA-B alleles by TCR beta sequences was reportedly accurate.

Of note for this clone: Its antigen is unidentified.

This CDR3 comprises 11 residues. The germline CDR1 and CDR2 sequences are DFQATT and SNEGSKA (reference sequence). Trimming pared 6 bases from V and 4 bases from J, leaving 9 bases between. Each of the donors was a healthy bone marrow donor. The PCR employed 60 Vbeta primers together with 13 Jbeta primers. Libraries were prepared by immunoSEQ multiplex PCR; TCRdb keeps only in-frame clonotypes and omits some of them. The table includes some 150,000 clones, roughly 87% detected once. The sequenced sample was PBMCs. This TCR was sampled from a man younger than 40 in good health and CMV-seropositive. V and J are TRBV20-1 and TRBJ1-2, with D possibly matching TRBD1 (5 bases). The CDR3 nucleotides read TGCAGTGCCGCAGGGCCCTATGGCTACACCTTC. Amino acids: CSAAGPYGYTF.